The 17 T cell receptor beta chains below come from one sample, sequenced in a study of control samples from healthy donors and cancer patients. Libraries were prepared by immunoSEQ multiplex PCR; TCRdb keeps only in-frame clonotypes and omits some of them. The sample consists of 400,000 to 450,000 clones, 75% to 95% of them appearing once. The sequencing input was PBMCs. Every receptor here comes from a man between 35 and 55 years old with head and neck cancer.

This chain connects TRBV9 to TRBJ1-6; a possible D gene is TRBD1 (5 bases). The CDR3 totals 13 residues. Germline V gene data show CDR1 as SGDLS and CDR2 as YYNGEE. The V and J ends lost 3 bases and 10 bases respectively, with 11 bases between them. The CDR3 region is CASSETERSPLHF. DNA for the CDR3: TGTGCCAGCAGCGAGACAGAGAGATCACCCCTCCACTTT.

The genes are TRBV5-4 and TRBJ2-2, with D possibly matching TRBD2 (6 bases). The CDR3 is made up of 16 amino acids. Germline V CDR1 and CDR2: SGHNT, YYREEE (reference sequence). Between the trimmed V and J ends, which lost 3 bases and 8 bases, there was a span of 20 bases. The CDR3 DNA follows: TGTGCCAGCAGCTCCTTGGCGGGGCCGAACCGTGGGGAGCTGTTTTTT. Translating it yields CASSSLAGPNRGELFF.

The chain uses TRBV30 and TRBJ1-3; D possibly corresponds to TRBD1 (6 bases). Germline V gene data show CDR1 as GTSNPN and CDR2 as SVGIG (reference sequence). The length of the CDR3 is 14 residues. Deletions cut 5 bases from V and 0 bases from J, with 11 bases between. As DNA, the CDR3 is TGTGCCTGGGGGGGGGCCTTCTCTGGAAACACCATATATTTT. Its translation: CAWGGAFSGNTIYF.

V gene TRBV4-1 combines with J gene TRBJ1-2; no reliable D call. The CDR3 consists of 14 residues. V dropped 0 bases and J dropped 2 bases, with 7 bases sitting between them. Germline CDR1 MGHRA, CDR2 YSYEKL. CDR3 region: CASSQDGINYGYTF. CDR3 bases: TGCGCCAGCAGCCAAGATGGGATAAACTATGGCTACACCTTC.

The rearrangement links TRBV12-5 to TRBJ2-5; 8 bases are shared with TRBD1. J lost 0 bases, V lost 4 bases, and 10 bases had no gene match. Looked up from germline, CDR1 is LGHNT and CDR2 is FRNRAP. There are 17 residues in the CDR3. CDR3 DNA: TGTGCTAGTGGTTATATCACGGACAGGGAGTACCAAGAGACCCAGTACTTC. Translation gives CASGYITDREYQETQYF.

The gene calls are TRBV11-2 and TRBJ1-1, with D tentatively TRBD1 (6 bases). The germline V and J ends were trimmed by 4 bases and 3 bases, with 12 bases remaining between them. There are 14 residues in the CDR3. Germline CDR1 and CDR2: SGHAT and FQNNGV. This CDR3 reads CASSWGGADTEAFF. CDR3 in DNA: TGTGCCAGCAGCTGGGGGGGCGCGGACACTGAAGCTTTCTTT. Variable domain in full (rest from reference TRBV11-2 and TRBJ1-1): EAGVAQSPRYKIIEKRQSVAFWCNPISGHATLYWYQQILGQGPKLLIQFQNNGVVDDSQLPKDRFSAERLKGVDSTLKIQPAKLEDSAVYLCASSWGGADTEAFFGQGTRLTVV.

This clone was counted between two and nine times. The chain combines TRBV19 with TRBJ1-2; D ambiguous. The V and J ends lost 3 bases and 3 bases respectively, with 11 bases between them. The CDR3 runs 14 residues. Germline CDR1 reads LNHDA; CDR2 reads SQIVND (reference sequence). The CDR3 DNA sequence: TGTGCCAGTAGTATTCTCGGGAATTACTATGGCTACACCTTC. As protein: CASSILGNYYGYTF.

V is TRBV2 and J is TRBJ1-5, with TRBD1 as a possible D gene (5 bases). The germline V gene encodes CDR1 SNHLY and CDR2 FYNNEI. V was pared by 4 bases and J by 2 bases, with 15 bases between. The CDR3 contains 16 residues. The CDR3 loop is CASSVAGPKGNQPQHF. DNA of the CDR3: TGTGCCAGCAGTGTGGCAGGGCCGAAGGGCAATCAGCCCCAGCATTTT. The full variable domain, in which reference TRBV2 and TRBJ1-5 provide the parts outside the CDR3, is EPEVTQTPSHQVTQMGQEVILRCVPISNHLYFYWYRQILGQKVEFLVSFYNNEISEKSEIFDDQFSVERPDGSNFTLKIRSTKLEDSAMYFCASSVAGPKGNQPQHFGDGTRLSIL.

CDR3 region: CASSPPRQGLEFF. The CDR3 nucleotides read TGTGCCAGCAGCCCACCCCGACAGGGACTGGAGTTCTTC. V and J are TRBV7-8 and TRBJ2-1; weak D call: TRBD1 (7 bases). This CDR3 contains 13 residues. V shed 5 bases and J shed 14 bases, with 19 bases lying between them. The germline V gene has CDR1 SGHVS and CDR2 FQNEAQ.

Turning to this clone: Other DNA sequences within the sample encode an identical CDR3. The CDR3 protein is CASSQARSGNTIYF. CDR3 DNA sequence: TGTGCCAGCAGCCAAGCAAGGAGTGGAAACACCATATATTTT. The rearrangement joins TRBV3-1 (or the pseudogene TRBV3-2) to TRBJ1-3; D is uncertain. Germline V gene sequence: CDR1 LGHDT, CDR2 YNNKEL (reference sequence). Deletions cut 1 base from V and 3 bases from J, with 7 bases between. The CDR3 runs to 14 residues.

This clone was counted a single time. The CDR3 nucleotides are TGCGCCAGCTCGGACACTATCCTGGGGGCTAATGAAAAACTGTTTTTT. As protein: CASSDTILGANEKLFF. The genes are TRBV10-1 and TRBJ1-4; tentatively, D is TRBD1 (5 bases). The germline V gene has CDR1 WNHNN and CDR2 SYGVQD (reference sequence). V dropped 8 bases and J dropped 3 bases, with 19 bases sitting between them. The CDR3 loop spans 16 amino acids.

This chain links TRBV3-1 (or the pseudogene TRBV3-2) with TRBJ1-1, with D uncertain. Germline assignment: CDR1 LGHDT and CDR2 YNNKEL (reference sequence). CDR3 length: 14 amino acids. V lost 7 bases and J lost 1, with 13 bases in between. The CDR3 DNA is TGTGCCAGCACCCTCCGAGGCGGGAACACTGAAGCTTTCTTT. Its translation is CASTLRGGNTEAFF.

V is TRBV28 and J is TRBJ2-2; weak D call: TRBD2 (5 bases). This CDR3 comprises 17 residues. V was trimmed by 4 bases and J by 0 bases, leaving 15 bases between them. From germline, CDR1 is MDHEN and CDR2 SYDVKM. For the CDR3, the DNA is TGTGCCAGCAGTTCCCCCATCGGACTGCCGAACACCGGGGAGCTGTTTTTT. Protein: CASSSPIGLPNTGELFF. The entire variable domain, with the rest obtained from reference TRBV28 and TRBJ2-2, is as follows: DVKVTQSSRYLVKRTGEKVFLECVQDMDHENMFWYRQDPGLGLRLIYFSYDVKMKEKGDIPEGYSVSREKKERFSLILESASTNQTSMYLCASSSPIGLPNTGELFFGEGSRLTVL.

This clone was seen just once. The rearrangement uses TRBV7-3 and TRBJ2-1; D gene ambiguous. This CDR3 is 16 amino acids long. Trimming left V 1 base short and J 0 bases short, with 10 bases between. CDR1 and CDR2 from the germline V gene are SGHTA and FQGTGA. The CDR3 reads CASSLMSTSSYNEQFF. CDR3 DNA: TGTGCCAGCAGCTTAATGAGCACAAGCTCCTACAATGAGCAGTTCTTC. The full variable domain, its missing parts supplied by reference TRBV7-3 and TRBJ2-1, is GAGVSQTPSNKVTEKGKYVELRCDPISGHTALYWYRQSLGQGPEFLIYFQGTGAADDSGLPNDRFFAVRPEGSVSTLKIQRTERGDSAVYLCASSLMSTSSYNEQFFGPGTRLTVL.

The chain employs TRBV27 and TRBJ2-1; 10 nucleotides agree with TRBD2. Per germline, CDR1 MNHEY and CDR2 SMNVEV (reference sequence). The CDR3 loop spans 18 amino acids. J was trimmed by 1 base and V by 0 bases; bases with no gene match: 6. CDR3 nucleotides: TGTGCCAGCAGTTTATCTCCACTGACTAGCGGGTCCTACAATGAGCAGTTCTTC. This translates into CASSLSPLTSGSYNEQFF.

This chain uses TRBV11-2 with TRBJ2-7, with D possibly TRBD2 on 5 matching bases. Germline CDR1 reads SGHAT; CDR2 reads FQNNGV. The CDR3 spans 12 residues. V was cut by 7 bases and J by 6 bases, with 13 bases left in between. The CDR3 coding sequence is TGTGCCAGCACCGACCGGGGAAGCGAGCAGTACTTC. Translation: CASTDRGSEQYF. Combining the CDR3 with reference TRBV11-2 and TRBJ2-7 gives the whole variable domain EAGVAQSPRYKIIEKRQSVAFWCNPISGHATLYWYQQILGQGPKLLIQFQNNGVVDDSQLPKDRFSAERLKGVDSTLKIQPAKLEDSAVYLCASTDRGSEQYFGPGTRLTVT.

This rearrangement joins TRBV19 to TRBJ2-7; D assignment may be TRBD1 or TRBD2 (5 bases each). This CDR3 contains 14 residues. Trimming removed 5 bases at V and 5 bases at J, with 16 bases between. Germline loops: CDR1 LNHDA, CDR2 SQIVND (reference sequence). CDR3 loop: CASSLGTSYHEQYF. CDR3 bases: TGTGCCAGTAGTCTCGGGACCTCCTACCACGAGCAGTACTTC.